This T cell receptor (beta chain) comes out of a study of somatic mutations in cytotoxic T cells in rheumatoid arthritis (dated by TCRdb to about 2017). In terms of the full investigation: Some V beta antibody-stained T-cell populations were flow-sorted on a FACSAria II or Sony SH800 at nearly 100% purity, and sorted V beta1+ cells also underwent TCRB sequencing. TCRB deep sequencing covered over 55 patients with rheumatoid arthritis along with some 22 healthy controls. Whether expanded CD8+ T-cell clones in untreated, newly diagnosed rheumatoid arthritis carry somatic mutations was the study question, and clonality was characterized with TCRB deep sequencing. Patients and controls did not essentially differ in median age, which was nearly identical between the groups. General findings and caveats noted by the study authors: The antigen targets of the expanded CD8+ clones were unknown, and absence from virus-specific databases did not rule out viral specificity. CD8+ T-cell clonality did not differ significantly between rheumatoid arthritis patients and age-matched healthy controls. In about an eighth of the 65 patients the largest CD8+ clone exceeded 20% of CD8+ cells, and several identical CD8+ TCRB sequences were shared between blood and synovial fluid. The slight TRBV07 underrepresentation in patients was not adjusted for multiple comparisons. In patients, CD8+ clonality rose with age (Spearman r of about 0.53), which was not the case in healthy controls.

The immunoSEQ assay was applied to genomic DNA for TCRB CDR3 sequencing. Per the authors' processing: The analyses included only productive TCRB rearrangements. A clone was defined by a unique TCRB CDR3 sequence, and clonality was computed as a productive clonality index based on Shannon entropy. Repertoire overlap for a pair of samples was computed from each clone's template counts relative to total templates per sample. V-gene usage from TCRB sequencing and V-gene usage measured by flow cytometry were correlated (Spearman r of around 0.6). The source is immuneACCESS, and TCRdb retained only in-frame sequences with V and J called. Part of the clones is not carried over; for the studies checked, unresolved V genes explain less than half of this, and the remainder is unexplained. D and trimming were read from the DNA, whereas the V and J calls and clone size are those reported in that table. This sample lists 8,500 to 11,000 clones; over 75% were detected once. The ten biggest clones cover around 20% of the sample.

Sequences SGHRS (CDR1) and YFSETQ (CDR2) are obtained from the germline V gene. V was cut back by 0 bases and J by 8 bases, leaving a gap of 8 bases between them. From cysteine to phenylalanine, the CDR3 is 13 amino acids long. The sequence is cut down to CDR3 DNA, 39 bases in frame from base 1. Turning to this clone: The target of this receptor is not known. Per-base qualities were not stored, and no clone one base away is much larger.

With a median age of around 52 years (range about 21-75) and 55% female, the healthy controls consisted of about 19 blood donors whose buffy coats were used. On an AutoMACS, CD4+ and CD8+ cells were isolated via positive magnetic bead selection, and their purity was verified by flow cytometry. Isolation of peripheral blood mononuclear cells was done through Ficoll-Paque PLUS density gradient separation. Using Nucleospin Tissue or Tissue XS kits, DNA was extracted from CD4-enriched, CD8-enriched or PBMC samples, with quantification by a Qubit 2.0 fluorometer. The receptor was derived from a woman in her forties or fifties in good health. The sample was CD8+ T cells sorted from blood. The sequence is built from TRBV5-1 and TRBJ1-4, with TRBD1 perhaps the D gene, on 6 matching bases. The DNA is as follows: TGCGCCAGCAGCTTGGGAGGGGGAGAAAAACTGTTTTTT. It translates to CASSLGGGEKLFF. With the rest looked up from the reference TRBV5-1 and TRBJ1-4 genes rather than sequenced, the full variable domain is KAGVTQTPRYLIKTRGQQVTLSCSPISGHRSVSWYQQTPGQGLQFLFEYFSETQRNKGNFPGRFSGRQFSNSRSEMNVSTLELGDSALYLCASSLGGGEKLFFGSGTQLSVL.